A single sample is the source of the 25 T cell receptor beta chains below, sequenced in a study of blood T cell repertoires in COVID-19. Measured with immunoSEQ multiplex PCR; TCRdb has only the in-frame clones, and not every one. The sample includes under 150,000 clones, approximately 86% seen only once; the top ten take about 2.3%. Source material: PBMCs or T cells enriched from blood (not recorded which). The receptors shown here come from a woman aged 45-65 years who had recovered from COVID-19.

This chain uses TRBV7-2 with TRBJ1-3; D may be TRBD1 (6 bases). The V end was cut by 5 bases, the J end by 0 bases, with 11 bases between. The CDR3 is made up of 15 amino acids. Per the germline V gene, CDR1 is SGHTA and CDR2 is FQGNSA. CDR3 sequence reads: CASSRQGTSGNTIYF. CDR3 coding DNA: TGTGCCAGCAGCCGTCAGGGGACCTCTGGAAACACCATATATTTT.

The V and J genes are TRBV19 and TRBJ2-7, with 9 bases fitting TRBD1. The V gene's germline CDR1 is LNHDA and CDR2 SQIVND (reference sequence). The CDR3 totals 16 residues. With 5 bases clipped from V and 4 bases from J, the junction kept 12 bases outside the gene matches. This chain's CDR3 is CASSVSTYRGRYEQYF. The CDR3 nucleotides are TGTGCCAGTAGTGTTTCGACCTACAGGGGGCGGTACGAGCAGTACTTC.

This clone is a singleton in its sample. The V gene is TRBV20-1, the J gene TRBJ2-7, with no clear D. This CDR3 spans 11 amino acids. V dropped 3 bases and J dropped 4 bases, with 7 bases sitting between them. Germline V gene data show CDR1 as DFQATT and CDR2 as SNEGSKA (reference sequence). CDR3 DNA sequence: TGCAGTGCTAGTCAACAATACGAGCAGTACTTC. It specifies CSASQQYEQYF.

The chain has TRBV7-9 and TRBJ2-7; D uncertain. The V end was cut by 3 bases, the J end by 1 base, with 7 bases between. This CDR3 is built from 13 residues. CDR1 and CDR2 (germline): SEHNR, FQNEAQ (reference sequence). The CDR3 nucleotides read TGTGCCAGCAGCTTTGGCGGATCCTACGAGCAGTACTTC. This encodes CASSFGGSYEQYF. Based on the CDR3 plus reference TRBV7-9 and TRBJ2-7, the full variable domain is DTGVSQNPRHKITKRGQNVTFRCDPISEHNRLYWYRQTLGQGPEFLTYFQNEAQLEKSRLLSDRFSAERPKGSFSTLEIQRTEQGDSAMYLCASSFGGSYEQYFGPGTRLTVT.

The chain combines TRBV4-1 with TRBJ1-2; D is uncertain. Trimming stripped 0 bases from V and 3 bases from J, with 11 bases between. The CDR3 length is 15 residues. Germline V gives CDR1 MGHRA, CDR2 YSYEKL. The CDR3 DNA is TGCGCCAGCAGCCAAGATTGGGAGGGTGACTATGGCTACACCTTC. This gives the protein CASSQDWEGDYGYTF.

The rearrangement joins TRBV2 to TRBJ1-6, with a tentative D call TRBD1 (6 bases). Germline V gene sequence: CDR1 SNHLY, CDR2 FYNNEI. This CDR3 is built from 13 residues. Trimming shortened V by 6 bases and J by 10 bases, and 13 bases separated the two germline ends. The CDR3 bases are TGTGCCAGCAGGGGGGCGGAGTTGTCACCCCTCCACTTT. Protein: CASRGAELSPLHF.

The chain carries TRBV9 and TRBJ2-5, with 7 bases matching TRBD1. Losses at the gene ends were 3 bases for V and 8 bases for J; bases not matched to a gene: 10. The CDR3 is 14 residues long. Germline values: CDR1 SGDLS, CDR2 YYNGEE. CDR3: CASSGGQQDETQYF. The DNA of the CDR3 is TGTGCCAGCAGCGGGGGACAGCAAGACGAAACCCAGTACTTC.

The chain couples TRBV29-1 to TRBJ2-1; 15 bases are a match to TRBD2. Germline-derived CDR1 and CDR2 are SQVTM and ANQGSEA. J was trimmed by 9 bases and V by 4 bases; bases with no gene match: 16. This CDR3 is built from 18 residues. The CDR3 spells CSVVRDNGLAGGLGEQFF. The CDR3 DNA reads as TGCAGCGTTGTAAGGGACAATGGACTAGCGGGGGGGCTAGGTGAGCAGTTCTTC.

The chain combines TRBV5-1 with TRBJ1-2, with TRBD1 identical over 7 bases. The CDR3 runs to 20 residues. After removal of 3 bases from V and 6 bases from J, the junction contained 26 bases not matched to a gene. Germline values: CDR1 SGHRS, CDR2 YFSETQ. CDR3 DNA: TGCGCCAGCAGCTCAGGGTTCTTCAGACAGGGTTTTACTAACTGGGATGGCTACACCTTC. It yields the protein CASSSGFFRQGFTNWDGYTF.

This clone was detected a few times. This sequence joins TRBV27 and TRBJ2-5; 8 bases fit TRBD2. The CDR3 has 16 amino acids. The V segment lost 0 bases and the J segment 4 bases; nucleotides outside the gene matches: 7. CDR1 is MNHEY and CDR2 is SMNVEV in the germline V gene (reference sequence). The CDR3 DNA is TGTGCCAGCAGTTTATCGAGCGGGGGAGACCCAGAGACCCAGTACTTC. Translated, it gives CASSLSSGGDPETQYF.

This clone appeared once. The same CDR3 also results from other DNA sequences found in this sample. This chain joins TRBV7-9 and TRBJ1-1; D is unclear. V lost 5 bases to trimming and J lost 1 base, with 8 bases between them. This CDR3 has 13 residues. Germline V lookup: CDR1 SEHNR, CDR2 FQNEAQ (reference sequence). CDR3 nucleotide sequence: TGTGCCAGCAGCCTCCAGGAGAACACTGAAGCTTTCTTT. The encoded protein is CASSLQENTEAFF.

CDR3 in amino acids: CASRGQGPASGTQYF. The CDR3 DNA follows: TGTGCCAGCAGGGGACAGGGGCCGGCGAGTGGGACCCAGTACTTC. The chain combines TRBV2 with TRBJ2-5; 10 bases fit TRBD1. The V and J ends lost 6 bases and 7 bases, in that order; junction bases with no gene match: 11. This CDR3 has 15 amino acids. Per the germline V gene, CDR1 is SNHLY and CDR2 is FYNNEI.

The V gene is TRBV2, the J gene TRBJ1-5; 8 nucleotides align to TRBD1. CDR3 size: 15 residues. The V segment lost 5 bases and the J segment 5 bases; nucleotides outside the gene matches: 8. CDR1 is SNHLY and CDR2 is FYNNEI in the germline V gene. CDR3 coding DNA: TGTGCCAGCAGTACACGGACAGGGAGGGATCAGCCCCAGCATTTT. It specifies CASSTRTGRDQPQHF.

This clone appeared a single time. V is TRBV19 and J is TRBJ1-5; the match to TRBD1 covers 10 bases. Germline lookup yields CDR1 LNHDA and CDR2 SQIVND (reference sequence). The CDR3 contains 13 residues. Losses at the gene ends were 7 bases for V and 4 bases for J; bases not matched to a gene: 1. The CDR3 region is CASMGQGNQPQHF. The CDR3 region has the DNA TGTGCCAGTATGGGACAGGGGAATCAGCCCCAGCATTTT.

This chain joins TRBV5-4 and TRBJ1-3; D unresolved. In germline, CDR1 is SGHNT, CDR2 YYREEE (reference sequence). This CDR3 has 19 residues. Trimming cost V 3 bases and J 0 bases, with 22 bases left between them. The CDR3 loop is CASSWENPEGGDSGNTIYF. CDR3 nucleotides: TGTGCCAGCAGCTGGGAGAACCCCGAGGGCGGAGACTCTGGAAACACCATATATTTT.

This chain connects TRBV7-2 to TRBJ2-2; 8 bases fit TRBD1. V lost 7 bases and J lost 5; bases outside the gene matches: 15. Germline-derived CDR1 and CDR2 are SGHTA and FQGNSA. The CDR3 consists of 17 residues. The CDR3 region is CASKSGGATLRTGELFF. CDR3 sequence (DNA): TGTGCCAGCAAGTCAGGGGGCGCCACCCTTAGAACCGGGGAGCTGTTTTTT. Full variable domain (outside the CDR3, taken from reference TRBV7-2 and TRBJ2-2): GAGVSQSPSNKVTEKGKDVELRCDPISGHTALYWYRQSLGQGLEFLIYFQGNSAPDKSGLPSDRFSAERTGGSVSTLTIQRTQQEDSAVYLCASKSGGATLRTGELFFGEGSRLTVL.

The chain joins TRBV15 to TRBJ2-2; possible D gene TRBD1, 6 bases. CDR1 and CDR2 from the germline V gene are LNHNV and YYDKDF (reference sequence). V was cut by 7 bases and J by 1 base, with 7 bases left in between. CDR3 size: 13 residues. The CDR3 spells CATTQGNTGELFF. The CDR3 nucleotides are TGTGCCACCACACAGGGGAACACCGGGGAGCTGTTTTTT.

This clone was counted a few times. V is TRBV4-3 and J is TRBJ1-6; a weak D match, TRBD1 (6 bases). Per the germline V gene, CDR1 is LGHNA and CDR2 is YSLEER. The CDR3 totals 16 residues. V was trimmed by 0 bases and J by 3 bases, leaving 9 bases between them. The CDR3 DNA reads TGCGCCAGCAGCCAAGATGCACAGGGCTATAATTCACCCCTCCACTTT. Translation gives CASSQDAQGYNSPLHF.

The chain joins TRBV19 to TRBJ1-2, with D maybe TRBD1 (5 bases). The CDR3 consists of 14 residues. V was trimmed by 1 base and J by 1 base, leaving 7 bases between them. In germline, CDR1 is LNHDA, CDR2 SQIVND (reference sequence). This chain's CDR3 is CASSIVRVNYGYTF. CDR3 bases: TGTGCCAGTAGTATAGTCAGGGTTAACTATGGCTACACCTTC.

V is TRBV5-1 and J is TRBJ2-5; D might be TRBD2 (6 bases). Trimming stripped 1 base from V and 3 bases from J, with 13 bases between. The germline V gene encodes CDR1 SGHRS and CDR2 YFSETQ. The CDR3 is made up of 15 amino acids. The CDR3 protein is CASSLQGGGKETQYF. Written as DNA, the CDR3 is TGCGCCAGCAGCTTGCAGGGAGGCGGGAAAGAGACCCAGTACTTC.

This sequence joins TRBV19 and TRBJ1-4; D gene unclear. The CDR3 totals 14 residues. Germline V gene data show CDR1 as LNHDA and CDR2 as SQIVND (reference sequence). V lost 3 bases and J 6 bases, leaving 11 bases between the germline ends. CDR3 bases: TGTGCCAGTAGTATTTCCGGGTTGGATGAAAAACTGTTTTTT. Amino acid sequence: CASSISGLDEKLFF.

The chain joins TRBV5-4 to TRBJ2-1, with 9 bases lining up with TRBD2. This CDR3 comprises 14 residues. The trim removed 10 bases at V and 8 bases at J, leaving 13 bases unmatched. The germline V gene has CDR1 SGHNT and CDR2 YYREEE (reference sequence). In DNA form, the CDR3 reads TGTGCCTTGCAGGGGCGGGGGGGCCGTGATGAGCAGTTCTTC. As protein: CALQGRGGRDEQFF.

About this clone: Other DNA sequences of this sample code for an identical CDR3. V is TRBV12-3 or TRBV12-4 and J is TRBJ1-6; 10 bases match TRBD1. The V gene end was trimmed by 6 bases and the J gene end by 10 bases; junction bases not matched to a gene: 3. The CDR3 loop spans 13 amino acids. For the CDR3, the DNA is TGTGCCAGCAGCGGACAGGGGGAATCACCCCTCCACTTT. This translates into CASSGQGESPLHF.

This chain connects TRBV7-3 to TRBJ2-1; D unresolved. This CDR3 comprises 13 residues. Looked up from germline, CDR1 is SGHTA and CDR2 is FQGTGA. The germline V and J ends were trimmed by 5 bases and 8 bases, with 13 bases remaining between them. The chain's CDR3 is CASSLTSLHEQFF. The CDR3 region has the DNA TGTGCCAGCAGCCTGACTTCCCTCCATGAGCAGTTCTTC.

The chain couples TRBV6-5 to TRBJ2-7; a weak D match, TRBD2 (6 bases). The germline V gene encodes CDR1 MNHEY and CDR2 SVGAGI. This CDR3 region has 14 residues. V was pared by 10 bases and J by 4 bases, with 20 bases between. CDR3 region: CAIRGSSGHYEQYF. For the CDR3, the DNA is TGTGCCATACGGGGGAGTTCAGGACATTACGAGCAGTACTTC.